This T cell receptor (beta chain) comes out of a study of shared clonotypes between healthy human individuals. Study details: A donor's plate count was three for CD4 naive and three for CD4 memory; CD8 naive had two and CD8 memory one.

At a deep level, the assay was run. The material for each subset, its genomic DNA, was split evenly across several immunoSEQ plates. Only in-frame clones appear in the TCRdb table, and some are missing; sequencing was by immunoSEQ multiplex PCR. The table lists around 330,000 clones, over 65% of them singletons. With regard to this clone: Its matching antigen is unknown.

The germline V gene has CDR1 LNHNV and CDR2 YYDKDF (reference sequence). V trimming: 7 bases; J trimming: 3 bases; junction bases outside the gene matches: 7. This CDR3 spans 15 amino acids. Study outcomes and limitations: A generally larger estimated richness was seen in naive subsets than in memory subsets.

Sequenced material: memory CD4+ T cells sorted from blood. Subset reported: CD45RA-negative fraction. This clonotype was obtained from a young man in good health. The rearrangement links TRBV15 to TRBJ1-2; 11 nucleotides align to TRBD1. Here the CDR3 DNA reads TGTGCCACCATGCCCCCGGGACAGGGGGACTATGGCTACACCTTC. This sequence encodes CATMPPGQGDYGYTF.